A few counts support the clone carrying this TCR beta chain. The data derive from a study of T-cell reconstitution after alpha-beta-depleted transplantation in children. Using unique molecular identifiers, the investigators prepared the TCRbeta library. TCRdb used MiXCR to reprocess the PCR reads, holding one entry per CDR3 protein. The profile shows 200,000 to 250,000 distinct CDR3 sequences, roughly 9% of them singletons. The TCR comes from a human donor who donated a stem cell graft to a child with acute lymphoblastic leukemia. The material was PBMCs from the stem cell graft donor, obtained from the stem cell graft.

CDR3 sequence reads: CASSPDRTEAFF. CDR3 sequence (DNA): TGTGCCAGCTCACCGGATCGAACTGAAGCTTTCTTT. J is TRBJ1-1 and V is TRBV18; unclear D gene. Trimming left V 3 bases short and J 5 bases short, with 7 bases between. CDR1 is KGHSH, CDR2 LQKENI, per germline. The CDR3 has 12 amino acids. Combining the CDR3 with reference TRBV18 and TRBJ1-1 gives the whole variable domain NAGVMQNPRHLVRRRGQEARLRCSPMKGHSHVYWYRQLPEEGLKFMVYLQKENIIDESGMPKERFSAEFPKEGPSILRIQQVVRGDSAAYFCASSPDRTEAFFGQGTRLTVV.